This TCR beta chain was sequenced for a study of regulatory T cells in long-lasting Graves disease. Germline loops: CDR1 KGHSH, CDR2 LQKENI. The CDR3 runs 12 residues. Trimming shortened V by 2 bases and J by 4 bases, and 6 bases separated the two germline ends. Noted time point: newly diagnosed GD, antithyroid drugs for less than 3 months. PBMCs provided the RNA from which the TCR library was made. In Xi'an, China, an endocrinology department was the source of patients. At least ten counts were recorded for this clonotype. TCR beta libraries were built with iRepertoire HTBI primers and Arm-PCR of CDR3 regions. Authors' data handling: Identified across the samples were some 62 TRBV segments and over 11 TRBJ segments. MiXCR, applied by TCRdb to the multiplex PCR reads, yields one record per CDR3 protein. What appears here as the V and J calls and clone size reflects TCRdb's work, not the paper's. The sample gives fewer than 350,000 distinct CDR3 sequences, under 20% of which show up once; around 36% is in the top ten.

The chain links TRBV18 to TRBJ2-7; D not certain. This sample comprised peripheral blood mononuclear cells (PBMCs), obtained at new diagnosis, from a patient treated with antithyroid drugs. The receptor's source is a female donor with Graves disease. DNA of the CDR3: TGTGCCAGCTCACCAAAGGGTTACGAGCAGTACTTC. Translated, it gives CASSPKGYEQYF.